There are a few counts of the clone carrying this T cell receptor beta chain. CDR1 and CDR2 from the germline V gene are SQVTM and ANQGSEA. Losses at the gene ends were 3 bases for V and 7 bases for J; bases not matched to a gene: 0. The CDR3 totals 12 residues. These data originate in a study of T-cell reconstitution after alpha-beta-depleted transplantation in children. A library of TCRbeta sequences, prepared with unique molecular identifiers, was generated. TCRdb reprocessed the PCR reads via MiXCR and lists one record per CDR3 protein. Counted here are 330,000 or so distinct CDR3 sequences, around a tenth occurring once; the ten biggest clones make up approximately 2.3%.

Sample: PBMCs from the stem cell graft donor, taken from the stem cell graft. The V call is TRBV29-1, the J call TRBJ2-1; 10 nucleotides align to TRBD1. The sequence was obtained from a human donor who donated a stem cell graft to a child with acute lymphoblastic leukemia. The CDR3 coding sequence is TGCAGCGTTGAGGACAGGGGGAATGAGCAGTTCTTC. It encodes CSVEDRGNEQFF.